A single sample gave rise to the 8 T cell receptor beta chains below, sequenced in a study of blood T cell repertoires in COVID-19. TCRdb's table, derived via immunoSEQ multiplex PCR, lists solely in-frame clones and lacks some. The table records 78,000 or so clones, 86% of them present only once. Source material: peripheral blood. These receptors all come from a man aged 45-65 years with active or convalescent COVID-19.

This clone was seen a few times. CDR3 loop: CASSKEGRQGTYEQYV. As DNA, the CDR3 is TGTGCCAGCAGCAAAGAGGGGAGACAGGGGACCTACGAGCAGTACGTC. The chain recombines TRBV21-1 with TRBJ2-7; the D call in the table, TRBD1, was not verified against the DNA. TRBV21-1 is marked as a pseudogene. The CDR3 totals 16 residues.

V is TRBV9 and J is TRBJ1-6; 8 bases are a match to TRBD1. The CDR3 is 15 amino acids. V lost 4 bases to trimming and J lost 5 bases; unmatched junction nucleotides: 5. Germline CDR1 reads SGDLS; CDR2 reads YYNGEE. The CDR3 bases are TGTGCCAGCAGCCGCGGACAGGGTGATAATTCACCCCTCCACTTT. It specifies CASSRGQGDNSPLHF.

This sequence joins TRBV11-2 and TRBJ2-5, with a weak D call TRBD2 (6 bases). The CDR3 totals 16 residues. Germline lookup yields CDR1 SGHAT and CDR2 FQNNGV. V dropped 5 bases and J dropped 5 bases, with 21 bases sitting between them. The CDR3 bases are TGTGCCAGCAGCCGTTCCCGGGACTCCAATGGGGAGACCCAGTACTTC. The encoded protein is CASSRSRDSNGETQYF.

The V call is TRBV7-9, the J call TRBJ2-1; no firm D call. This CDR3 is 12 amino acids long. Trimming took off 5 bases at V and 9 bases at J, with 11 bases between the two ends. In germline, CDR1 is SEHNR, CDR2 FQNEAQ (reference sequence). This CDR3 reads CASSHSNTEQFF. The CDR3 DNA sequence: TGTGCCAGCAGCCATAGTAATACTGAGCAGTTCTTC. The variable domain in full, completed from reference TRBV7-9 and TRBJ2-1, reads DTGVSQNPRHKITKRGQNVTFRCDPISEHNRLYWYRQTLGQGPEFLTYFQNEAQLEKSRLLSDRFSAERPKGSFSTLEIQRTEQGDSAMYLCASSHSNTEQFFGPGTRLTVL.

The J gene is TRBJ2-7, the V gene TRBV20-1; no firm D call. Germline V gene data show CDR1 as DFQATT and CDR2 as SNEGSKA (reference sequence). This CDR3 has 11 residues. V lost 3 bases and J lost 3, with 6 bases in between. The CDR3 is CSASAGYEQYV. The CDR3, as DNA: TGCAGTGCTAGCGCCGGCTACGAGCAGTACGTC.

CDR3 sequence reads: CASSLMDSPLHF. CDR3 bases: TGTGCCAGCTCGCTAATGGATTCACCCCTCCACTTT. The chain uses TRBV18 and TRBJ1-6; D unclear. CDR1 is KGHSH, CDR2 LQKENI, per germline. The CDR3 has 12 residues. V was cut by 6 bases and J by 8 bases, with 8 bases left in between.

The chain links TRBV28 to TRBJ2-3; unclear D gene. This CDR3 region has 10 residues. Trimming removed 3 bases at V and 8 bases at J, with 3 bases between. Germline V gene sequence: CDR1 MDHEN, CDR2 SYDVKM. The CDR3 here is CASSFRTQYF. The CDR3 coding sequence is TGTGCCAGCAGTTTTCGTACGCAGTATTTT. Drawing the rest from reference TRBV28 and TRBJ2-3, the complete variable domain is DVKVTQSSRYLVKRTGEKVFLECVQDMDHENMFWYRQDPGLGLRLIYFSYDVKMKEKGDIPEGYSVSREKKERFSLILESASTNQTSMYLCASSFRTQYFGPGTRLTVL.

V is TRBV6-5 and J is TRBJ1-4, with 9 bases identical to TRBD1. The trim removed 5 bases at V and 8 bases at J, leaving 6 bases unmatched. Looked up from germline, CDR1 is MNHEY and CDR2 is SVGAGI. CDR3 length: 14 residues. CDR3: CASSMDRGREKLFF. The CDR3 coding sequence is TGTGCCAGCAGTATGGACAGGGGACGGGAAAAACTGTTTTTT.